This T cell receptor beta chain was captured in a study of blood T cell repertoires in COVID-19. Across the whole study: Both acute and convalescent COVID-19 samples were obtained from the United States, Italy and Spain. PBMCs, B-cell-depleted T cells, or T cells were the source of the cDNA or gDNA that made up the material.

Authors' data handling: Amplification with reference gene primers provided the estimates of nucleated cell counts. Assay used: immunoSEQ multiplex PCR; TCRdb lists only in-frame clones, some missing. V, J and clone size are taken as reported in that table, and D and trimming were inferred from the DNA itself. The data contain some 70,000 clones, 80% to 90% of them singletons. CDR3 size: 18 residues. Unmatched junction bases numbered 13, after V lost 2 bases and J lost 6 bases. Looked up from germline, CDR1 is KGHSH and CDR2 is LQKENI. The origin of this receptor is a human donor in a cohort sampled during active COVID-19. V gene TRBV18 combines with J gene TRBJ2-2; 9 bases agree with TRBD2. The specimen was peripheral blood. CDR3 residues: CASSPRKVAGAGAGELFF. The CDR3 DNA reads as TGTGCCAGCTCACCAAGGAAGGTAGCGGGAGCGGGAGCCGGGGAGCTGTTTTTT.